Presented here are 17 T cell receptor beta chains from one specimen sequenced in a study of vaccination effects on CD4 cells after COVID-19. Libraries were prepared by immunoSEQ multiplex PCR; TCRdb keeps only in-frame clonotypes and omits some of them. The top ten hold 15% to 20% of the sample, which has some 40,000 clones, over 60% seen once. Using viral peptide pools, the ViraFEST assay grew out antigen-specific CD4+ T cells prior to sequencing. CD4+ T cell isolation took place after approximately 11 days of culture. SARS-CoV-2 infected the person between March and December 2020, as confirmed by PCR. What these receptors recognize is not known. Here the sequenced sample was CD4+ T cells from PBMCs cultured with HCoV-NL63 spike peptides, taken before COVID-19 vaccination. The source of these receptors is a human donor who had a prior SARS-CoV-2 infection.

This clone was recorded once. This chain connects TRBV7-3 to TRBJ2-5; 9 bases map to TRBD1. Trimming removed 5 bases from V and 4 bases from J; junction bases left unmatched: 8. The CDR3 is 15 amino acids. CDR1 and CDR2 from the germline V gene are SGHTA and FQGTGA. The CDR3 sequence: CASSQTGGAGETQYF. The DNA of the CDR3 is TGTGCCAGCAGCCAGACAGGGGGGGCCGGAGAGACCCAGTACTTC.

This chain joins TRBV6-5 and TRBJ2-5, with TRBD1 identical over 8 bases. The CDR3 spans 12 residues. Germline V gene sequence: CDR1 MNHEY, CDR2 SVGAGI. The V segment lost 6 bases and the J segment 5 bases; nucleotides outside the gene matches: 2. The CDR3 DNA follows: TGTGCCAGCAGGGACAGGGTGGAGACCCAGTACTTC. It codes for CASRDRVETQYF.

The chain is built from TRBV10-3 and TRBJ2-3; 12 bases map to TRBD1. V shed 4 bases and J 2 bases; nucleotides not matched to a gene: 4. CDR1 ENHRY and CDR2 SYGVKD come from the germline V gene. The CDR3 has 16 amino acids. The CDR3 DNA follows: TGTGCCATCAGTGCCGGGACAGGGGGCCCCACAGATACGCAGTATTTT. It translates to CAISAGTGGPTDTQYF.

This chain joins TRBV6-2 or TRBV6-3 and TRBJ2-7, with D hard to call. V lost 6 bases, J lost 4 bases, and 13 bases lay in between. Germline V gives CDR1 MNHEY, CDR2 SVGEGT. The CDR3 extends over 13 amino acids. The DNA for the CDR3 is TGTGCCAGCAGCCCGCCCCCAATTTACGAGCAGTACTTC. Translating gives CASSPPPIYEQYF.

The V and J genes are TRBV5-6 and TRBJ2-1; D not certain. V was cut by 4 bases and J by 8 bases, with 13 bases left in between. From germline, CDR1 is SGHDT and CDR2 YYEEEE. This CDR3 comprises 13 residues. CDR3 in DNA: TGTGCCAGCAGCCGGCGGACGGGCGATGAGCAGTTCTTC. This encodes CASSRRTGDEQFF.

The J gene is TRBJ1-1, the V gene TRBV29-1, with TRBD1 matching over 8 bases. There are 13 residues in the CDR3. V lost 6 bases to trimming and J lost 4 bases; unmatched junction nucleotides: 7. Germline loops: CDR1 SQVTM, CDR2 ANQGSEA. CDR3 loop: CSVWTGRGTEAFF. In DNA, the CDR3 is TGCAGCGTGTGGACAGGGAGGGGCACTGAAGCTTTCTTT.

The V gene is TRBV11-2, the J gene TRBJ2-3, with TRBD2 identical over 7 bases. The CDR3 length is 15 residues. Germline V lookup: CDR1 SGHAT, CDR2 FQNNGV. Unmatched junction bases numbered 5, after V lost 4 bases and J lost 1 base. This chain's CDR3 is CASSWSGGGTDTQYF. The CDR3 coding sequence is TGTGCCAGCAGCTGGTCGGGAGGCGGCACAGATACGCAGTATTTT.

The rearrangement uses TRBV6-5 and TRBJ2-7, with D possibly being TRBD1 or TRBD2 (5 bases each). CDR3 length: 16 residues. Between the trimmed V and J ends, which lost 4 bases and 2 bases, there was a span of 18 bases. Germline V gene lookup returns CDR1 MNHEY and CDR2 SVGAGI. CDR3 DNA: TGTGCCAGCAGTTCCCATCTGGGGGTCAGGGCCTACGAGCAGTACTTC. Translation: CASSSHLGVRAYEQYF.

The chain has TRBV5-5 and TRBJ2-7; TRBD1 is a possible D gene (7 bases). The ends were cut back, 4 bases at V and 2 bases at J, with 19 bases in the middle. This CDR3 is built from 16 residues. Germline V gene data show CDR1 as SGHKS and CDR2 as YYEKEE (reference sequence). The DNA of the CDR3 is TGTGCCAGCAGCGCCCCCCCTTCAGGGGGGCCCTACGAGCAGTACTTC. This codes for CASSAPPSGGPYEQYF.

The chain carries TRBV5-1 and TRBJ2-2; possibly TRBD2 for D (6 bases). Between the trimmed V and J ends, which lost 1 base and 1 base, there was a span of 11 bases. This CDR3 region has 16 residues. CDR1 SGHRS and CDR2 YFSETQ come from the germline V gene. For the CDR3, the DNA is TGCGCCAGCAGCTTGCAACCGGGACTGAACACCGGGGAGCTGTTTTTT. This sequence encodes CASSLQPGLNTGELFF.

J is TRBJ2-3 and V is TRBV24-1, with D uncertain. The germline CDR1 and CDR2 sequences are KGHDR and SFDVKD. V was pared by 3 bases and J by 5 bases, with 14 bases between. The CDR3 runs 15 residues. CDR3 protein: CATSDPAKRRDTQYF. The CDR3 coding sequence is TGTGCCACCAGTGATCCGGCGAAACGGAGAGATACGCAGTATTTT.

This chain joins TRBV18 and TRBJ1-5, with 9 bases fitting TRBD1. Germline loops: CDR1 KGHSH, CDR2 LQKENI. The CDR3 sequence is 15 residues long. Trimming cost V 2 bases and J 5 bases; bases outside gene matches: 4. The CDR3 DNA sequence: TGTGCCAGCTCACCAGATACAGGGGGCGATCAGCCCCAGCATTTT. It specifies CASSPDTGGDQPQHF.

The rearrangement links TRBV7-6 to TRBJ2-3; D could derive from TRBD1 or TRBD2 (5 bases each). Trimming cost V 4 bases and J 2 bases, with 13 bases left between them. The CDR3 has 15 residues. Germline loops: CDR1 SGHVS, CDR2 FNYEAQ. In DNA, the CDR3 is TGTGCCAGCAGCTCTCCGGGGCGGACCACAGATACGCAGTATTTT. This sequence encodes CASSSPGRTTDTQYF.

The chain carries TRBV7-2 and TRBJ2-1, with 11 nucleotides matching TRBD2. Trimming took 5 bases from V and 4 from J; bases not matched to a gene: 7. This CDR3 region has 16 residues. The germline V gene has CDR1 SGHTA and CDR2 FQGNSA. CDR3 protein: CASSPSTSGAYNEQFF. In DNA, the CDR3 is TGTGCCAGCAGCCCCTCGACTAGCGGGGCTTACAATGAGCAGTTCTTC.

The CDR3 DNA sequence: TGTGCCAGCTCACCAGATTTTCCTGGAAACACCATATATTTT. This translates into CASSPDFPGNTIYF. This chain joins TRBV18 and TRBJ1-3; D is undetermined. Trimming shortened V by 2 bases and J by 2 bases, and 7 bases separated the two germline ends. This CDR3 is 14 amino acids long. Per germline, CDR1 KGHSH and CDR2 LQKENI.

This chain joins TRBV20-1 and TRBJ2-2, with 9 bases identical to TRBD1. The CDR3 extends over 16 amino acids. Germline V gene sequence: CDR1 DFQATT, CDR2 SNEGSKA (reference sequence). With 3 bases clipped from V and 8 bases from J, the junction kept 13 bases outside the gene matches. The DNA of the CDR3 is TGCAGTGCTAGTCCTCGGACAGGGGAAGGGTTAGGGGAGCTGTTTTTT. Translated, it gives CSASPRTGEGLGELFF.

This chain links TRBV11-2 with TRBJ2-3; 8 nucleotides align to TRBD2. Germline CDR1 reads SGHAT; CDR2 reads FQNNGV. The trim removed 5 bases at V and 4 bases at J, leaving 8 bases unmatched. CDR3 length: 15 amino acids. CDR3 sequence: CASSPGLAVADTQYF. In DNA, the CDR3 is TGTGCCAGCAGCCCCGGACTAGCTGTAGCAGATACGCAGTATTTT.